Below, 3 T cell receptor beta chains from the same sample are listed, as sequenced in a study of beta chain features in type 1 diabetes. Study-level points and caveats: Type 1 diabetes patients had TCRB CDR3s that were shorter (moderately but significantly so) in all four CD4+ subsets.

Sequencing targeted expressed TCRB transcripts, as all isolated RNA had been reverse transcribed. Here immunoSEQ multiplex PCR was the method, and the copy in TCRdb shows in-frame clones only, minus some. The table records just under 150,000 clones, about an eighth of them present only once. These receptors lack a known antigen. The specimen sequenced was central memory CD4+ T cells from blood. These receptors were taken from a man younger than 35 with type 1 diabetes.

This clone was counted between two and nine times. This chain uses TRBV18 with TRBJ1-2; 7 bases are shared with TRBD1. The CDR3 is made up of 15 amino acids. Per germline, CDR1 KGHSH and CDR2 LQKENI. V trimming: 4 bases; J trimming: 8 bases; junction bases outside the gene matches: 13. CDR3 loop: CASSLGTDPMWGYTF. In DNA form, the CDR3 reads TGTGCCAGCTCACTAGGGACAGACCCCATGTGGGGCTACACCTTC. Complete variable domain (other parts from reference TRBV18 and TRBJ1-2): NAGVMQNPRHLVRRRGQEARLRCSPMKGHSHVYWYRQLPEEGLKFMVYLQKENIIDESGMPKERFSAEFPKEGPSILRIQQVVRGDSAAYFCASSLGTDPMWGYTFGSGTRLTVV.

This clone was recorded a few times. The J gene is TRBJ2-5, the V gene TRBV18; a possible D gene is TRBD2 (5 bases). Trimming cost V 0 bases and J 5 bases, with 10 bases left between them. Germline values: CDR1 KGHSH, CDR2 LQKENI. CDR3 size: 14 residues. The CDR3 loop reads CASSPPRATETQYF. CDR3 DNA sequence: TGTGCCAGCTCACCACCGAGGGCAACGGAGACCCAGTACTTC.

The V gene is TRBV7-9, the J gene TRBJ2-3, with D hard to call. Germline V gives CDR1 SEHNR, CDR2 FQNEAQ (reference sequence). The V gene lost 2 bases and the J gene lost 0 bases, with 6 bases spanning the gap. CDR3 length: 14 residues. The CDR3 sequence is CASSLSGSTDTQYF. The CDR3 bases are TGTGCCAGCAGCTTATCCGGAAGCACAGATACGCAGTATTTT.